These 3 T cell receptor beta chains came from one sample sequenced in a study of CD8+ T cells in alopecia areata. Treatment specified: oral pan-JAK inhibitor, 5-10 mg twice daily. cDNA reverse transcribed from extracted RNA served as the sequencing template. TCRdb's table, derived via immunoSEQ multiplex PCR, lists solely in-frame clones and lacks some. The table shows some 190,000 clones, with over 60% occurring only once. This material consisted of CD4+ T cells sorted from blood, taken at week 44, from a patient treated with tofacitinib. Receptors were obtained from a human donor with alopecia areata.

The rearrangement links TRBV25-1 to TRBJ1-1; D is unresolved. The germline CDR1 and CDR2 sequences are MGHDK and SYGVNS. The CDR3 is 12 residues long. Trimming cost V 4 bases and J 8 bases, with 11 bases left between them. The CDR3 reads CASSGAVAEAFF. In DNA, the CDR3 is TGTGCCAGCAGTGGAGCGGTCGCGGAAGCTTTCTTT.

The rearrangement links TRBV6-1 to TRBJ2-6, with D possibly matching TRBD1 (5 bases). Germline lookup yields CDR1 MNHNS and CDR2 SASEGT. This CDR3 is built from 15 residues. Trimming left V 6 bases short and J 2 bases short, with 11 bases between. The CDR3 DNA reads TGTGCCAGCAGCCAACAGGCAACTGGGGCCAACGTCCTGACTTTC. This sequence encodes CASSQQATGANVLTF.

The rearrangement links TRBV15 to TRBJ2-1; 8 bases align to TRBD1. CDR3 size: 15 residues. The germline gives CDR1 LNHNV, CDR2 YYDKDF (reference sequence). V shed 1 base and J 6 bases; nucleotides not matched to a gene: 5. The CDR3 loop reads CATSRGGQGINEQFF. The CDR3, as DNA: TGTGCCACCAGCAGAGGAGGACAGGGCATCAATGAGCAGTTCTTC.